These T cell receptor beta chains were read from a single sample in a study of radiation and T cells in renal cell carcinoma. TCRdb's table, derived via immunoSEQ multiplex PCR, lists solely in-frame clones and lacks some. The sample carries 90,000 to 100,000 clones, more than 65% recorded once. This specimen was blood, taken from a patient whose treatment included radiotherapy and nephrectomy. The origin of the receptors is a man in his 60s with renal cell carcinoma. The CDR3 runs from the conserved cysteine through the conserved F or W.

V gene	CDR3 length	J gene	CDR3 protein
TRBV10-1	13	TRBJ2-3	CASSSGGTDTQYF
TRBV7-2	13	TRBJ2-7	CASSLEQFYEQYF
TRBV28	15	TRBJ1-6	CAGSTASSYNSPLHF
TRBV5-6	13	TRBJ2-1	CASSLGPYNEQFF
TRBV27	12	TRBJ2-1	CASSPTSYEQFF
TRBV10-1	15	TRBJ2-2	CASSGAGGITGELFF
TRBV18	14	TRBJ2-1	CASSPGTGYNEQFF
TRBV19	15	TRBJ2-2	CASSMGTGSSGELFF
TRBV10-2	15	TRBJ2-3	CASSGGLAGADTQYF
TRBV6-5	14	TRBJ2-7	CASSPIAGVDEQYF
TRBV27	15	TRBJ1-5	CASRPPGEGRQPQHF
TRBV10-1	16	TRBJ2-1	CASSESTQKRGNEQFF
TRBV27	17	TRBJ2-5	CASRRSGRSRWEETQYF
TRBV19	16	TRBJ1-5	CASSPPGERSNQPQHF
TRBV10-3	15	TRBJ1-4	CAISETGARGEKLFF
TRBV10-1	18	TRBJ2-5	CASSESGWGTSGIETQYF
TRBV12-5	13	TRBJ1-1	CASGQQSGGQAFF
TRBV2	15	TRBJ2-5	CASSVISAGSETQYF
TRBV15	13	TRBJ2-5	CATSGTKQETQYF
TRBV7-2	14	TRBJ1-1	CASSLDGGSTEAFF
TRBV4-2	14	TRBJ2-7	CASSQEQGPYEQYF
TRBV29-1	12	TRBJ2-7	CSPRTLPYEQYF
TRBV2	15	TRBJ1-3	CASSYRGLSGNTIYF
TRBV5-6	17	TRBJ1-4	CASSYSPSPATNEKLFF
TRBV29-1	13	TRBJ2-3	CSVEVRGGDTQYF
TRBV2	16	TRBJ2-2	CASRRGTSSGTGELFF
TRBV18	17	TRBJ2-1	CASSPRSGLAGNNEQFF
TRBV5-1	14	TRBJ2-3	CASSQTELLYTQYF
TRBV7-6	18	TRBJ2-3	CASSLVLAGVTSTDTQYF
TRBV4-1	13	TRBJ1-2	CASSQTGTYGYTF
TRBV5-1	18	TRBJ2-6	CASSLGTGVGVGANVLTF
TRBV28	17	TRBJ2-3	CASSSPVSSGMTDTQYF
TRBV21-1	16	TRBJ2-1	CASSKATSGSSYEQFF